This T cell receptor (beta chain) was documented in a study of blood T cell repertoires in COVID-19. In the study overall: Samples taken during acute and convalescent COVID-19 were collected in the United States, Italy and Spain.

Original processing notes: For nucleated cells, counts were estimated from reference gene primer amplification. Repertoires were generated with immunoSEQ multiplex PCR, while TCRdb's copy carries only in-frame clones and drops some. D and trimming were read from the DNA, whereas the V and J calls and clone size are those reported in that table. The table includes approximately 150,000 clones, about 83% detected once. Germline V lookup: CDR1 MNHEY, CDR2 SMNVEV (reference sequence). This CDR3 spans 13 amino acids. V dropped 4 bases and J dropped 4; count of bases not matched to a gene: 2. Sample: peripheral blood. J is TRBJ2-5 and V is TRBV27; 8 bases agree with TRBD1. The clonotype was recovered from a woman aged 45-60 years with active or convalescent COVID-19. CDR3 bases: TGTGCCAGCAGTTGGACAGGGTCAGAGACCCAGTACTTC. Its translation: CASSWTGSETQYF.